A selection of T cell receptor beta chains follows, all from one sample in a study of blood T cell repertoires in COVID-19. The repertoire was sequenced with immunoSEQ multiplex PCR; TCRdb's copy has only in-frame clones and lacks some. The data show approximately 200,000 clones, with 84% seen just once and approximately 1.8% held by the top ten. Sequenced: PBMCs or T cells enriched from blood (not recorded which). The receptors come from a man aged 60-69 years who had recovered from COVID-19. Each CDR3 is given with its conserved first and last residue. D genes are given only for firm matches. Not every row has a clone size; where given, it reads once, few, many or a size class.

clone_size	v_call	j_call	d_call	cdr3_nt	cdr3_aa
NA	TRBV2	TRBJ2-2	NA	TGTGCCAGCAGTAAACGGGACACAAGCACCGGGGAGCTGTTTTTT	CASSKRDTSTGELFF
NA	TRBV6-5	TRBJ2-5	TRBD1	TGTGCCAGCAGGCCTCAGGGGGCTGGTAGGGAGACCCAGTACTTC	CASRPQGAGRETQYF
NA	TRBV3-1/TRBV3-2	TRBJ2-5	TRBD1	TGTGCCAGCAGCCAAGTCCAGGGGGCGCCCCTTCAAGAGACCCAGTACTTC	CASSQVQGAPLQETQYF
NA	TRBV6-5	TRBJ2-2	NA	TGTGCCAGCAGTTCCTTGGGGGGAGGGAACACCGGGGAGCTGTTTTTT	CASSSLGGGNTGELFF
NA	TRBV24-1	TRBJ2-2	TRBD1	TGTGCCACCAGTGACTCAGGGGGCGGGGATTCCGGGGAGCTGTTTTTT	CATSDSGGGDSGELFF
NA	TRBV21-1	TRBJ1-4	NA	TGTGCCAGCAGCAAAAGGGGGCGCTTTTTTTTCTTGACTAATGAAAAGCTGTTTTTT	CASSKRGRFFFLTNEKLFF
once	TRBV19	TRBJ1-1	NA	TGTGCCAGTAGTAACACTAGGAACACTGAAGCTTTCTTT	CASSNTRNTEAFF
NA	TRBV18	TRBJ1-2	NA	TGTGCCAGCTCATCGGACATACTCTATGGCTACACCTTC	CASSSDILYGYTF
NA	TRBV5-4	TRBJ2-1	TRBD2	TGTGCCAGCAGCTGGGGGAGCGGGGAGTACAATGAGCAGTTCTTC	CASSWGSGEYNEQFF
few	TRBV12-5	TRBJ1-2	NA	TGTGCTAGTGGTTTGGGGCAGAATGGCTACACCTTC	CASGLGQNGYTF
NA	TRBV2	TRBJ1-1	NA	TGTGCCAGCAGTGAACGGGGAGCGCGGGTCACTGAAGCTTTCTTT	CASSERGARVTEAFF
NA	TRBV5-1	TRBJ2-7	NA	TGCGCCAGCAGCCTCGCTCCGGCAGGGGGGATCAACGAGCAGTACTTC	CASSLAPAGGINEQYF
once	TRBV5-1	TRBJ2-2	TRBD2	TGCGCCAGCAGCTCCGAGACTAGCGGGGTTCCCGGGGAGCTGTTTTTT	CASSSETSGVPGELFF
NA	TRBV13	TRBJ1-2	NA	TGTGCCAGCAGCTTAGGAGGGGGGAGCGGGGTCTATGGCTACACCTTC	CASSLGGGSGVYGYTF
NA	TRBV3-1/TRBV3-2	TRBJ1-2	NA	TGTGCCAGCAGCCAAGTACTATTAATAGGAGGGGTACATGGCTACACCTTC	CASSQVLLIGGVHGYTF
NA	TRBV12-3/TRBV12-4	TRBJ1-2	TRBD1	TGTGCCAGCAGGGACAGGGGGTTTAGATACACCTTC	CASRDRGFRYTF
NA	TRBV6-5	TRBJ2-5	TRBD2	TGTGCCGCCCACACTAGCGGGGAACAAGAGACCCAGTACTTC	CAAHTSGEQETQYF
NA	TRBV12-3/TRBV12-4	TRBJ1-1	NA	TGTGCCAGCAGCCCCTATATGAACACTGAAGCTTTCTTT	CASSPYMNTEAFF
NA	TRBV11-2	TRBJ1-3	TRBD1	TGTGCCAGCAGCTTCGGGACAGGGGGCGTTGGAAACACCATATATTTT	CASSFGTGGVGNTIYF